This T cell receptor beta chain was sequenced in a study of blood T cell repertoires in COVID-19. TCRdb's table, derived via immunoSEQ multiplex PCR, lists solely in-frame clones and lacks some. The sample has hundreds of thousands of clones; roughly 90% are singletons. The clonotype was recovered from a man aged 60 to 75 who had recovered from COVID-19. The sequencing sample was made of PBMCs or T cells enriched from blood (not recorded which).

The CDR3 reads CASSLAVGANVLTF. For the CDR3, the DNA is TGTGCCAGCAGCCTGGCGGTCGGGGCCAACGTCCTGACTTTC. V usage is TRBV11-3 and J usage is TRBJ2-6; the D is unclear. The CDR3 consists of 14 residues. The V end lost 5 bases, the J end lost 4 bases, and 9 bases lay between the germline ends. Germline V gene sequence: CDR1 SGHNT, CDR2 YENEEA. Together with reference TRBV11-3 and TRBJ2-6, the CDR3 gives the full variable domain: EAGVVQSPRYKIIEKKQPVAFWCNPISGHNTLYWYLQNLGQGPELLIRYENEEAVDDSQLPKDRFSAERLKGVDSTLKIQPAELGDSAVYLCASSLAVGANVLTFGAGSRLTVL.